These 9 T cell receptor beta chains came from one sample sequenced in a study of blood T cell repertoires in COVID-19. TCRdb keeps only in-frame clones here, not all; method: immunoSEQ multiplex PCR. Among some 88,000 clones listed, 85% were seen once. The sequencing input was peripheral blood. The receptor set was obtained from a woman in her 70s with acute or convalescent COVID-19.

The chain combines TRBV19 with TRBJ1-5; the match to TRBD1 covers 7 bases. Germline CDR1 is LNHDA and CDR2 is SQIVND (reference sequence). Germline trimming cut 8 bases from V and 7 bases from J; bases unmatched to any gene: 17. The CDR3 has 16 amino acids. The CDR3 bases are TGTGCCAGTGGTAAAGGGGGCGCCGTGAAAGGGCAGCCCCAGCATTTT. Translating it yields CASGKGGAVKGQPQHF.

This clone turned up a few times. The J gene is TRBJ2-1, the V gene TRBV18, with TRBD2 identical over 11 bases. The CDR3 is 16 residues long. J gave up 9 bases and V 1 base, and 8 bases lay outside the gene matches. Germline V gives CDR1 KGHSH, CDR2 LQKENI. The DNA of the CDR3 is TGTGCCAGCTCACCACTCCCTAGCGGGAGGTCGGCTGAGCAGTTCTTC. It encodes CASSPLPSGRSAEQFF.

DNA for the CDR3: TGTGCCAGCAGCTTCCCGGGACAGGCATATGAAGCTTTCTTT. This translates into CASSFPGQAYEAFF. The chain carries TRBV3-1 (or the pseudogene TRBV3-2) and TRBJ1-1, with 8 bases fitting TRBD1. V lost 5 bases and J lost 7; bases outside the gene matches: 9. The CDR3 spans 14 residues. From germline, CDR1 is LGHDT and CDR2 YNNKEL (reference sequence).

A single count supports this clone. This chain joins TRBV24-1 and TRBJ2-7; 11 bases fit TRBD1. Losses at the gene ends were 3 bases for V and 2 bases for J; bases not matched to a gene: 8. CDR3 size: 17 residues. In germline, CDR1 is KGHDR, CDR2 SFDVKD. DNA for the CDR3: TGTGCCACCAGTGATATAGCCAGGGACAGGGGGACCTACGAGCAGTACGTC. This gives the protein CATSDIARDRGTYEQYV.

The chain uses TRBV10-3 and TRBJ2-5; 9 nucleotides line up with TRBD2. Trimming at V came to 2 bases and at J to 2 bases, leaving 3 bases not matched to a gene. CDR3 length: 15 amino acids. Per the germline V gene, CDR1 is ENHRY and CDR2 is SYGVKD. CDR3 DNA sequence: TGTGCCATCAGTGAGGGTAGCGGGGGACAAGAGACCCAGTACTTC. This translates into CAISEGSGGQETQYF.

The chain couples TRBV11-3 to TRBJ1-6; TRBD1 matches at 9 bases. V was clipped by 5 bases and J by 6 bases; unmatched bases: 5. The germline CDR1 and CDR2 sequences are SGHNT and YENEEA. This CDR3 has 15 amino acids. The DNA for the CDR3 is TGTGCCAGCAGCCAAATGACAGGGGGTAATTCACCCCTCCACTTT. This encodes CASSQMTGGNSPLHF.

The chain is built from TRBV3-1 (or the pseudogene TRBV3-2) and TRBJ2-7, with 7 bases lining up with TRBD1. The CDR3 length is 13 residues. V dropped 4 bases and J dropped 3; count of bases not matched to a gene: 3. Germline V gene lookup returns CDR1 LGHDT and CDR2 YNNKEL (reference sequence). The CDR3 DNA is TGTGCCAGCAGCCGGACAGGAAACTACGAGCAGTACGTC. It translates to CASSRTGNYEQYV.

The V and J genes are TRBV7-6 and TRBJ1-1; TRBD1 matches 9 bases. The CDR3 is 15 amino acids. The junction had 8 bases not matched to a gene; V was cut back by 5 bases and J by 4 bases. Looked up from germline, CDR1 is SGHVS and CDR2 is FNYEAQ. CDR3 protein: CASSPSGTGSTEAFF. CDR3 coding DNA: TGTGCCAGCAGCCCGTCCGGGACAGGGTCCACTGAAGCTTTCTTT.

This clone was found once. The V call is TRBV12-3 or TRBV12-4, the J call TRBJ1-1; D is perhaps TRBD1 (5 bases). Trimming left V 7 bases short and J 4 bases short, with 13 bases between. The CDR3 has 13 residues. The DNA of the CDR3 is TGTGCCAGCAATTTCGGAAGGGGCACTGAAGCTTTCTTT. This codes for CASNFGRGTEAFF.